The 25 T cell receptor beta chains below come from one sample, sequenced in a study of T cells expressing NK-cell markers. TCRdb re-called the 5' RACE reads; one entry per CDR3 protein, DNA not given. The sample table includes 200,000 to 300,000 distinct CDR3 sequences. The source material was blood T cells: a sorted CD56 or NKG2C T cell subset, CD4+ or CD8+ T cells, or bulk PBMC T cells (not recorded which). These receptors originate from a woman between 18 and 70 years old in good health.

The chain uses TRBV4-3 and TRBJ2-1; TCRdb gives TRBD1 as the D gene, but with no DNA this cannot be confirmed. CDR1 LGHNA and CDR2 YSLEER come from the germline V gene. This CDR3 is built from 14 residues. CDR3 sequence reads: CASSPHSGWNEQFF.

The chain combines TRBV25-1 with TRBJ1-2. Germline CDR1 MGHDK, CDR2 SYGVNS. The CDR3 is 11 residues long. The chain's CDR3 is CASSDRQLFLF.

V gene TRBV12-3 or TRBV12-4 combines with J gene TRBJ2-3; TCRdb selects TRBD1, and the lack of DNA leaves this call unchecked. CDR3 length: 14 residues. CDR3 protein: CASSGQDWGDTQYF.

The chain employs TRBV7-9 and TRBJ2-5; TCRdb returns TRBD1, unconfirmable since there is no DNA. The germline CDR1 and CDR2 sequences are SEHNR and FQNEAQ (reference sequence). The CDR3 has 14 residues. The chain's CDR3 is CASSSRGRDETQYF. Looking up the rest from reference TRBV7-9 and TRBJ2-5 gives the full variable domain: DTGVSQNPRHKITKRGQNVTFRCDPISEHNRLYWYRQTLGQGPEFLTYFQNEAQLEKSRLLSDRFSAERPKGSFSTLEIQRTEQGDSAMYLCASSSRGRDETQYFGPGTRLLVL.

The CDR3 is CASSRTSGGPSTDTQYF. The chain uses TRBV7-6 and TRBJ2-3; there is no DNA to check the TCRdb D call of TRBD2. CDR1 and CDR2 (germline): SGHVS, FNYEAQ. CDR3 length: 17 residues.

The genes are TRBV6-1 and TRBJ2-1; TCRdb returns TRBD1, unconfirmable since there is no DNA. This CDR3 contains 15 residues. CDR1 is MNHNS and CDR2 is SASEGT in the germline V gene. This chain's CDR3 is CASSPGTGFYNEQFF.

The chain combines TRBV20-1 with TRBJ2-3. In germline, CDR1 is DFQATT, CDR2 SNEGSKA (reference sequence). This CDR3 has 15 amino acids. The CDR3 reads CSARDVVYSTDTQYF.

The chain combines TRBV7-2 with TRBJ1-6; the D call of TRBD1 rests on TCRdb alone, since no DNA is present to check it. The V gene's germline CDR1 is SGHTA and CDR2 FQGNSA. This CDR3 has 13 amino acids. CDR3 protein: CASSGTGVSPLHF.

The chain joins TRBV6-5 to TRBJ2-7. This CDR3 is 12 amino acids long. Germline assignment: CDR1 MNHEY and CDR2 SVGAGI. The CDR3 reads CASSYVGYEQYF.

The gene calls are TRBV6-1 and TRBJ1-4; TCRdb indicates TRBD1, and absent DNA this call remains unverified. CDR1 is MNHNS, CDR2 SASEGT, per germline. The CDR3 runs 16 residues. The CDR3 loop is CASTMRYRVPGEKLFF.

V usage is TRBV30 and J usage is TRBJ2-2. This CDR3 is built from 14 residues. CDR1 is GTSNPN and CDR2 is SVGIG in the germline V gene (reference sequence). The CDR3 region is CAWSVLGNTGELFF. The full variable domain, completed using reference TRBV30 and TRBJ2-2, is SQTIHQWPATLVQPVGSPLSLECTVEGTSNPNLYWYRQAAGRGLQLLFYSVGIGQISSEVPQNLSASRPQDRQFILSSKKLLLSDSGFYLCAWSVLGNTGELFFGEGSRLTVL.

The CDR3 sequence is CSARDRNSNNSPLHF. The chain employs TRBV20-1 and TRBJ1-6. Per germline, CDR1 DFQATT and CDR2 SNEGSKA (reference sequence). The CDR3 has 15 residues.

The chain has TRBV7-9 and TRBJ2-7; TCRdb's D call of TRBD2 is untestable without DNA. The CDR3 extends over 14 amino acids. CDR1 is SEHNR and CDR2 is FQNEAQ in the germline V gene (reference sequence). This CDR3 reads CASSLSGRVIEQYF.

The chain's CDR3 is CASSPYPVGGTEAFF. The gene calls are TRBV7-2 and TRBJ1-1; with no DNA, the TCRdb D assignment of TRBD1 cannot be verified. The CDR3 is made up of 15 amino acids. Germline CDR1 reads SGHTA; CDR2 reads FQGNSA.

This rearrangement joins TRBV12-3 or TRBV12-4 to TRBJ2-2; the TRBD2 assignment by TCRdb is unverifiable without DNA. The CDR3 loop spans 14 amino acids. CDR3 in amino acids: CASKGGANAGELFF.

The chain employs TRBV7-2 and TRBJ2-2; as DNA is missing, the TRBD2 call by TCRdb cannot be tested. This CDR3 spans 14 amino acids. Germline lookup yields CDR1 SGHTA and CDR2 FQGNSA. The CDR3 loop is CASSYLVGTGELFF.

This CDR3 is CASSQQGLGSPLHF. The V and J genes are TRBV6-1 and TRBJ1-6; there is no DNA to check the TCRdb D call of TRBD1. The CDR3 is made up of 14 amino acids. CDR1 is MNHNS, CDR2 SASEGT, per germline.

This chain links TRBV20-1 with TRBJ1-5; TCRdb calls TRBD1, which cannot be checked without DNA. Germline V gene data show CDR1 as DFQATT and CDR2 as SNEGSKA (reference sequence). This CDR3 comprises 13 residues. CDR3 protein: CSARYGGNQPQHF.

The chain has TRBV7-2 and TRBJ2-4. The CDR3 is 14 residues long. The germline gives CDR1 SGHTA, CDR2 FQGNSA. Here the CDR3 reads CASSTAPAKNIQYF.

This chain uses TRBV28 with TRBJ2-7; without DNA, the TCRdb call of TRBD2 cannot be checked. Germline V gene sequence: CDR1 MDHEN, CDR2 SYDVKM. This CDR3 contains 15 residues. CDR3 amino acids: CASSPQRTTGGEQYF.

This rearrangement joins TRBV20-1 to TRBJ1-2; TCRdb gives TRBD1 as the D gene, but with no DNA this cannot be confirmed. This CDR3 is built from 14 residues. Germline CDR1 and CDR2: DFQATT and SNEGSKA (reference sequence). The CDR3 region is CSEREDRALRGYTF.

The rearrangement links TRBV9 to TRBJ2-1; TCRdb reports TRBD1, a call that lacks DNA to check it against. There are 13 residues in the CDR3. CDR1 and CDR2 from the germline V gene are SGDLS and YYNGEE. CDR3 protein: CASSLEQGREQFF.

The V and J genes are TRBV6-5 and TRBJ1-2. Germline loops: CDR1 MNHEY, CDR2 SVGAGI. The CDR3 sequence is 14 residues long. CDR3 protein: CASSYTDKNYGYTF.

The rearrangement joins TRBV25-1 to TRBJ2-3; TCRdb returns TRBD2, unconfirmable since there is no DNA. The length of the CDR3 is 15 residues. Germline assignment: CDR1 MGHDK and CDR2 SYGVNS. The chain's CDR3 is CASSESLAGADTQYF.

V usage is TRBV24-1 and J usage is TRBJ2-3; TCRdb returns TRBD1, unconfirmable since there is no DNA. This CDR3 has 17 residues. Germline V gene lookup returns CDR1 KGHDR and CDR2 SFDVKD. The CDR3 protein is CATSDPRRGLGTDTQYF.